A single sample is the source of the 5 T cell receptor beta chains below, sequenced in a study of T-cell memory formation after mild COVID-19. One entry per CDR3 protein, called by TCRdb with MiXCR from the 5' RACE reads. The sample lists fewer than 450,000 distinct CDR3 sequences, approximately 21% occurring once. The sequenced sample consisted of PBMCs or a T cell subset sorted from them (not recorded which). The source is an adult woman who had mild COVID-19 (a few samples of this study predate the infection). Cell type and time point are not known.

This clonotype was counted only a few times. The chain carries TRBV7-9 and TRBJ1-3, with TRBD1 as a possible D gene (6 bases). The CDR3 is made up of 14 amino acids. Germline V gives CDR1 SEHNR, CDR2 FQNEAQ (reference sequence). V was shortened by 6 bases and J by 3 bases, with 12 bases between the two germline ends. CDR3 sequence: CASSSGVVGNTIYF. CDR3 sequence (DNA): TGTGCCAGCAGTTCAGGGGTTGTTGGAAACACCATATATTTT.

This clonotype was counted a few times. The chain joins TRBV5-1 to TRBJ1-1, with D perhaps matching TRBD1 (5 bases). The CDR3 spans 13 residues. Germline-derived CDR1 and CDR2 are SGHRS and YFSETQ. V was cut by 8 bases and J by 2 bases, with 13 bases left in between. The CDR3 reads CASTTGANTEAFF. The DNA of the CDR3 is TGCGCCAGTACTACAGGAGCTAACACTGAAGCTTTCTTT.

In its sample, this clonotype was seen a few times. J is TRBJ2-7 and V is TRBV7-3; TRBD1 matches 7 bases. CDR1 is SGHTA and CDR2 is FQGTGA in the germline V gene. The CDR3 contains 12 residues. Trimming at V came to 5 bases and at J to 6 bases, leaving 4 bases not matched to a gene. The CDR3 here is CASSQGQAEQYF. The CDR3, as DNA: TGTGCCAGCAGCCAAGGACAGGCCGAGCAGTACTTC.

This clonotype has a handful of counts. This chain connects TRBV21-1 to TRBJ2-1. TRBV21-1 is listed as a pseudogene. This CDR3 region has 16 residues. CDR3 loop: CASSKASTWEYNEQFF. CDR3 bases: TGTGCCAGCAGCAAAGCGAGCACTTGGGAATACAATGAGCAGTTCTTC.

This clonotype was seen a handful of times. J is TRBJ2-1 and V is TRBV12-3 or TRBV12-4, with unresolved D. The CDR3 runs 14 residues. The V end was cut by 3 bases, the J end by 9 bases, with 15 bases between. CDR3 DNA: TGTGCCAGCAGTTTGGCACCACTCGCTGGTGAGCAGTTCTTC. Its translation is CASSLAPLAGEQFF.